Sequencing of this T cell receptor (beta chain) was carried out in a study of T cell responses to AZD1222 COVID-19 vaccine. Whole-study results and caveats: Regions 160-218 and 743-854 held dominance among vaccine-associated CD4 TCRs, which spanned spike. Close to half of all spike-specific TCRs reportedly target regions of the variants that are unmutated. Clonal diversity may have been underestimated, and the donors were mostly white British, with more females than males.

As concerns this clone: Its antigen is unknown.

The repertoire was sequenced with immunoSEQ multiplex PCR; TCRdb's copy has only in-frame clones and lacks some. The sample yields some 150,000 clones, 89% seen once. CDR1 and CDR2 (germline): MDHEN, SYDVKM. This CDR3 contains 16 residues. The ends lost 6 bases at V and 1 base at J; junction bases unmatched: 6. The sample in question was peripheral blood, obtained 28 days after the second AZD1222 dose. The chain recombines TRBV28 with TRBJ2-1; 10 nucleotides align to TRBD2. The receptor comes from an adult who received the AZD1222 COVID-19 vaccine. CDR3 sequence: CASSSSLAGSYNEQFF. CDR3 DNA sequence: TGTGCCAGCAGCTCATCACTAGCGGGGTCCTACAATGAGCAGTTCTTC.